The 11 T cell receptor beta chains given below trace back to one sample, sequenced in a study of vaccination effects on CD4 cells after COVID-19. Clones were read by immunoSEQ multiplex PCR, and TCRdb kept only the in-frame ones, dropping some. The sample includes some 74,000 clones, approximately 82% seen only once; the top ten take more than 1%. These TCRs' antigens remain unknown. Antigen-specific CD4+ T cells were expanded (with viral peptide pools) by the ViraFEST assay ahead of sequencing. Researchers isolated CD4+ T cells once approximately ten days of culture had elapsed. BNT162b2 vaccine or mRNA-1273 vaccine was given to participants in two doses. The starting material was CD4+ T cells from PBMCs cultured with HCoV-229E spike peptides, obtained after COVID-19 vaccination. These receptors all come from a human donor who received a COVID-19 vaccine.

This chain links TRBV4-1 with TRBJ2-2; 7 positions match TRBD2. This CDR3 comprises 17 residues. Germline V gene lookup returns CDR1 MGHRA and CDR2 YSYEKL. The V segment lost 5 bases and the J segment 0 bases; nucleotides outside the gene matches: 9. In DNA, the CDR3 is TGCGCCAGCAGCGGCGGGGGTGCCAGAGCGAACACCGGGGAGCTGTTTTTT. It is translated as CASSGGGARANTGELFF.

J is TRBJ1-2 and V is TRBV4-1; 7 positions match TRBD1. This CDR3 spans 17 amino acids. The V gene's germline CDR1 is MGHRA and CDR2 YSYEKL. V was pared by 4 bases and J by 2 bases, with 13 bases of the junction left unmatched. The CDR3 nucleotides read TGCGCCAGCAGCCCGACGGGACAGAGAAGGGGAAACTATGGCTACACCTTC. It yields the protein CASSPTGQRRGNYGYTF.

This rearrangement joins TRBV3-1 (or the pseudogene TRBV3-2) to TRBJ1-3, with TRBD1 matching over 7 bases. This CDR3 is 14 amino acids long. CDR1 is LGHDT, CDR2 YNNKEL, per germline (reference sequence). The V segment lost 3 bases and the J segment 2 bases; nucleotides outside the gene matches: 1. The CDR3 reads CASSHQGAGNTIYF. For the CDR3, the DNA is TGTGCCAGCAGCCATCAGGGGGCTGGAAACACCATATATTTT.

The rearrangement joins TRBV19 to TRBJ2-1; D is unresolved. V lost 9 bases and J lost 4, with 13 bases in between. The CDR3 sequence is 13 residues long. The germline V gene has CDR1 LNHDA and CDR2 SQIVND (reference sequence). CDR3 protein: CASEGLTYNEQFF. CDR3 nucleotide sequence: TGTGCCAGCGAAGGTCTGACTTACAATGAGCAGTTCTTC.

This clone appeared once. The chain is built from TRBV6-2 or TRBV6-3 and TRBJ2-5; 7 bases fit TRBD2. V lost 0 bases and J lost 4; bases outside the gene matches: 5. The CDR3 has 15 residues. The germline V gene encodes CDR1 MNHEY and CDR2 SVGEGT. The CDR3 protein is CASSYSGGRGETQYF. DNA for the CDR3: TGTGCCAGCAGTTACTCGGGAGGGCGCGGAGAGACCCAGTACTTC.

The chain joins TRBV19 to TRBJ1-2; 9 bases fit TRBD1. After removal of 5 bases from V and 2 bases from J, the junction contained 6 bases not matched to a gene. Per germline, CDR1 LNHDA and CDR2 SQIVND (reference sequence). The CDR3 runs 15 residues. This CDR3 reads CASSDRGQGNYGYTF. The DNA of the CDR3 is TGTGCCAGTAGTGATCGGGGACAGGGAAACTATGGCTACACCTTC. The full variable domain, in which reference TRBV19 and TRBJ1-2 provide the parts outside the CDR3, is DGGITQSPKYLFRKEGQNVTLSCEQNLNHDAMYWYRQDPGQGLRLIYYSQIVNDFQKGDIAEGYSVSREKKESFPLTVTSAQKNPTAFYLCASSDRGQGNYGYTFGSGTRLTVV.

The chain recombines TRBV5-1 with TRBJ2-6, with a tentative D call TRBD1 (6 bases). Per the germline V gene, CDR1 is SGHRS and CDR2 is YFSETQ. This CDR3 is built from 15 residues. Trimming took off 5 bases at V and 1 base at J, with 10 bases between the two ends. DNA for the CDR3: TGCGCCAGCAGGTTGCAGGGGTCTGGGGCCAACGTCCTGACTTTC. It encodes CASRLQGSGANVLTF.

The table lists this clone with a count of one. Here the CDR3 DNA reads TGTGCCAGCAGCCTGACCCCGACATTCAGTTCACCCCTCCACTTT. This gives the protein CASSLTPTFSSPLHF. The chain couples TRBV7-2 to TRBJ1-6; no definite D call. CDR3 size: 15 residues. V was clipped by 5 bases and J by 9 bases, with 17 bases between them. Germline V CDR1 and CDR2: SGHTA, FQGNSA.

This chain joins TRBV2 and TRBJ2-7, with D perhaps TRBD1 (6 bases). Germline assignment: CDR1 SNHLY and CDR2 FYNNEI. Between the trimmed V and J ends, which lost 8 bases and 7 bases, there was a span of 21 bases. This CDR3 region has 14 residues. The DNA of the CDR3 is TGTGCCAGCGGAGACAGGATCTCCTTCCGAGAGCAGTACGTC. This sequence encodes CASGDRISFREQYV.

CDR3 residues: CASSYSRDSDTQYF. Here the CDR3 DNA reads TGTGCCAGCAGTTACTCGAGGGATTCAGATACGCAGTATTTT. The chain employs TRBV6-6 and TRBJ2-3, with D possibly TRBD2 on 5 matching bases. The ends were cut back, 0 bases at V and 4 bases at J, with 8 bases in the middle. The CDR3 is made up of 14 amino acids. Germline V gene sequence: CDR1 MNHNY, CDR2 SVGAGI (reference sequence).

The V call is TRBV2, the J call TRBJ1-2, with 7 bases identical to TRBD1. J lost 5 bases, V lost 7 bases, and 13 bases had no gene match. Germline CDR1 is SNHLY and CDR2 is FYNNEI. This CDR3 has 15 residues. Here the CDR3 DNA reads TGTGCCAGCACCCTTCGAGAGGGGGCGCGGTATGGCTACACCTTC. Translation: CASTLREGARYGYTF.